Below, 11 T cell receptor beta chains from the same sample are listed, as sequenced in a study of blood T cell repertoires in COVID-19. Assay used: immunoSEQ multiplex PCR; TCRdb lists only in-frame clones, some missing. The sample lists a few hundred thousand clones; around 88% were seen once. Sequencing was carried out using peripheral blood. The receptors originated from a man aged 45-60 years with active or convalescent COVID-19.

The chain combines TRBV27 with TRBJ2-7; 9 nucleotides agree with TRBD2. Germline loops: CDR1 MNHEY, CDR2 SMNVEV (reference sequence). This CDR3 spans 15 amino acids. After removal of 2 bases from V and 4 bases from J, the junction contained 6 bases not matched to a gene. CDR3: CASSLAGGTLYEQYF. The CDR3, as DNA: TGTGCCAGCAGTTTAGCGGGAGGGACTCTATACGAGCAGTACTTC.

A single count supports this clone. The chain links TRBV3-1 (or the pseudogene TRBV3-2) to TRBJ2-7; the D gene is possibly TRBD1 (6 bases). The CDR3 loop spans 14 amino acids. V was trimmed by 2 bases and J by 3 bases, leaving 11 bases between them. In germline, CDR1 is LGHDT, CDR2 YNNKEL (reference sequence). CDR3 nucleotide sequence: TGTGCCAGCAGCCAACGGACAGACAACTACGAGCAGTACTTC. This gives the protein CASSQRTDNYEQYF.

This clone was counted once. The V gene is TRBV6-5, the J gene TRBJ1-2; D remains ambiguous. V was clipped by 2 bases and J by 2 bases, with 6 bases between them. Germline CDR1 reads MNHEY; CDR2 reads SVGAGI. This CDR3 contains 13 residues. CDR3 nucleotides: TGTGCCAGCAGTTACGACGGGAACTATGGCTACACCTTC. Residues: CASSYDGNYGYTF.

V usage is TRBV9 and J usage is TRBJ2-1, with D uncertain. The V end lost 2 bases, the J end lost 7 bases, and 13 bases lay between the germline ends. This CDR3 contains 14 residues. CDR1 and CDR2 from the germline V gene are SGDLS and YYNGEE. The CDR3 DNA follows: TGTGCCAGCAGCGTCCTGGGCTCCCGGAATGAGCAGTTCTTC. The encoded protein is CASSVLGSRNEQFF. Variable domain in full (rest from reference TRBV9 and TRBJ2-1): DSGVTQTPKHLITATGQRVTLRCSPRSGDLSVYWYQQSLDQGLQFLIQYYNGEERAKGNILERFSAQQFPDLHSELNLSSLELGDSALYFCASSVLGSRNEQFFGPGTRLTVL.

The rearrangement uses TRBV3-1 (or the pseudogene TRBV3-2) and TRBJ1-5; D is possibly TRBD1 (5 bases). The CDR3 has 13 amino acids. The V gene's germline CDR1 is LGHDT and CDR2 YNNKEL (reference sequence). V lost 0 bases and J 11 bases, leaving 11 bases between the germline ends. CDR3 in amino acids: CASSQDQGRTQHF. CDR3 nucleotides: TGTGCCAGCAGCCAAGATCAGGGTAGGACCCAGCATTTT.

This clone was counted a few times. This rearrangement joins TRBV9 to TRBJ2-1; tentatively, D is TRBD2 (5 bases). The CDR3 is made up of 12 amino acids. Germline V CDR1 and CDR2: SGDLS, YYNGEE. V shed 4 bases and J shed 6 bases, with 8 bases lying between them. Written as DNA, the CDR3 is TGTGCCAGCAGCTTCAGCGGCAATGAGCAGTTCTTC. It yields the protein CASSFSGNEQFF.

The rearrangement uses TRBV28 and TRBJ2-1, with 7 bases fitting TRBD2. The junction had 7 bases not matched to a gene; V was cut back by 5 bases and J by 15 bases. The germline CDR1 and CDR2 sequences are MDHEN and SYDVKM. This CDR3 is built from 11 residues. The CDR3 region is CASSLTSRPFF. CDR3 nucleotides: TGTGCCAGCAGTCTGACTAGCCGCCCGTTCTTC.

The CDR3 DNA follows: TGTGCCAGCAGCTTAGGAGCGGGAGGTTGGTACAATGAGCAGTTCTTC. Translating it yields CASSLGAGGWYNEQFF. The genes are TRBV7-9 and TRBJ2-1; TRBD2 matches at 9 bases. Germline CDR1 reads SEHNR; CDR2 reads FQNEAQ (reference sequence). J gave up 4 bases and V 1 base, and 5 bases lay outside the gene matches. This CDR3 contains 16 residues.

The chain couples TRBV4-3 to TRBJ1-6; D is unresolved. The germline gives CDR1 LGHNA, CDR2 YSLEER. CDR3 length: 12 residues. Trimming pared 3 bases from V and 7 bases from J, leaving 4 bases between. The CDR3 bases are TGCGCCAGCAGCCACACAAATTCACCCCTCCACTTT. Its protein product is CASSHTNSPLHF.

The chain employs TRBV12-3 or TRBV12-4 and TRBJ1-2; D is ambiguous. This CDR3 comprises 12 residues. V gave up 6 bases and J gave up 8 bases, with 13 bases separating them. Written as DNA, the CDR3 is TGTGCCAGCAGCCGCGGTGCGTGGGGCTACACCTTC. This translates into CASSRGAWGYTF.

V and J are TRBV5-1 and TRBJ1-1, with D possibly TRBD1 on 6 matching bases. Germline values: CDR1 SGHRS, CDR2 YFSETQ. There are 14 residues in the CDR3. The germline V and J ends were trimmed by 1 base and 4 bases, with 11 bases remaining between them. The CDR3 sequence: CASSLRLDSTEAFF. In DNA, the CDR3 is TGCGCCAGCAGCTTGAGGCTGGACAGCACTGAAGCTTTCTTT.